This T cell receptor (beta chain) was observed in a study of CD8 T cells in ankylosing spondylitis. Study-level findings and limits: Among TCR beta sequences, a motif of several highly homologous variants appeared characteristic of ankylosing spondylitis blood. Existing reports had already noted some motif variants in reactive arthritis synovial fluid and blood. Reports say disease-linked clones showed up significantly more in matched ankylosing spondylitis synovial fluid.

CDR1 is SGHRS, CDR2 YFSETQ, per germline. This CDR3 contains 10 residues. Using quantitative 5'-RACE with molecular barcodes, the authors made TCR beta libraries. TCRdb itself ran the 5' RACE reads through MiXCR, one entry per CDR3 protein. Of more than 300,000 distinct CDR3 sequences detected, around a tenth appear once; the ten largest clones hold about 10%. This clonotype was picked up many times. Antigen specificity is unknown. One end of the junction varies from germline; a read error may be responsible. This chain uses TRBV5-1 with TRBJ1-4; D unresolved. The material sequenced was blood, either unsorted or a sorted T cell fraction (not recorded which). This sequence was found in a female donor with ankylosing spondylitis or in good health (not recorded which). CDR3 loop: CASSVAPEIF. The CDR3 DNA follows: TGCGCCAGCAGCGTCGCCCCTGAGATTTTT.